Below, 9 T cell receptor beta chains from the same sample are listed, as sequenced in a study of read filtering for tumor transcriptome and immune sequencing. Molecular barcoded adaptors covering alpha/delta and beta/gamma chains were used on roughly 370 ng RNA. TCRdb re-analysed the reads in MiXCR, keeping a single row per CDR3 protein. Seen here are 120,000 or so distinct CDR3 sequences, around 13% observed once, and the top ten hold 9.5% to 11%. Sequenced input: a population of CD138-negative cells sorted from bone marrow. The receptors derive from a donor aged 40 or older with multiple myeloma.

The sample holds many counts of this clonotype. For the CDR3, the DNA is TGTGCCAGCAGCCAAGACCCCCCGAGTCGCGCCGGGGAGCTGTTTTTT. Its protein is CASSQDPPSRAGELFF. The chain carries TRBV3-1 and TRBJ2-2; D not resolved. The CDR3 runs to 16 residues. V gave up 0 bases and J gave up 6 bases, with 14 bases separating them. The germline CDR1 and CDR2 sequences are LGHDT and YNNKEL (reference sequence).

This clonotype was counted between two and nine times. A much larger clone differs by one base, so this may be a read error. This rearrangement joins TRBV29-1 to TRBJ1-1, with D possibly TRBD1 on 5 matching bases. The V gene lost 3 bases and the J gene lost 6 bases, with 11 bases spanning the gap. Germline V gene sequence: CDR1 SQVTM, CDR2 ANQGSEA. This CDR3 is built from 12 residues. Written as DNA, the CDR3 is TGCAGCGTTGATGGGGCATGGCCTGAAGCTTTCTTT. Protein: CSVDGAWPEAFF.

Note on this clonotype: A much larger clone is a single base away; this may be a read error. A read error is likely, as this CDR3 ends without the conserved phenylalanine or tryptophan. V and J are TRBV7-2 and TRBJ1-5, with a possible D match to TRBD1 (5 bases). This CDR3 spans 12 amino acids. Per the germline V gene, CDR1 is SGHTA and CDR2 is FQGNSA. Trimming stripped 4 bases from V and 4 bases from J, with 5 bases between. For the CDR3, the DNA is TGTGCCAGCAGCTCAGGGAATCAGCCCCAGCATCTT. This codes for CASSSGNQPQHL.

This clonotype was picked up many times. The V and J genes are TRBV7-8 and TRBJ2-5, with 11 positions matching TRBD2. The CDR3 has 18 amino acids. Germline V gene sequence: CDR1 SGHVS, CDR2 FQNEAQ. Trimming cost V 4 bases and J 5 bases; bases outside gene matches: 15. The CDR3 nucleotides read TGTGCCAGCAGCTATAATCCTATTAGCGGGAGGGCCAGGGAGACCCAGTACTTC. Its translation: CASSYNPISGRARETQYF.

This clonotype was found many times. The V call is TRBV5-1, the J call TRBJ1-5; 7 positions match TRBD1. The CDR3 is 15 residues long. Losses at the gene ends were 0 bases for V and 1 base for J; bases not matched to a gene: 1. The germline V gene has CDR1 SGHRS and CDR2 YFSETQ. CDR3 DNA: TGCGCCAGCAGCTTGGAGGGGGCGAGCAATCAGCCCCAGCATTTT. Translating it yields CASSLEGASNQPQHF.

As regards this clonotype: Germline is not matched at one junction end, which may reflect a read error. The chain couples TRBV20-1 to TRBJ2-3; 8 nucleotides agree with TRBD1. Germline-derived CDR1 and CDR2 are DFQATT and SNEGSKA (reference sequence). The CDR3 length is 17 residues. Written as DNA, the CDR3 is TGCAGTGCTAGAGATCATCAAGGCAGGGGGCGGACAGATACACAGTATTTT. Protein: CSARDHQGRGRTDTQYF.

A single count supports this clonotype. At one boundary the junction diverges from the germline segment, which might be a read error. V and J are TRBV29-1 and TRBJ1-1; 10 bases match TRBD1. CDR1 SQVTM and CDR2 ANQGSEA come from the germline V gene. The CDR3 has 14 amino acids. As DNA, the CDR3 is TGCTGCGTAGTGACAGGGGGCGGTGACACTGAAGCTTTCTTT. Translation gives CCVVTGGGDTEAFF.

This clonotype was observed at least ten times. The genes are TRBV29-1 and TRBJ1-1; weak D call: TRBD1 (5 bases). In germline, CDR1 is SQVTM, CDR2 ANQGSEA. This CDR3 comprises 12 residues. V was clipped by 7 bases and J by 8 bases, with 17 bases between them. The CDR3 loop reads CSARDVSPEAFF. The CDR3 DNA follows: TGCAGCGCTCGGGACGTTTCGCCCGAAGCTTTCTTT.

This clonotype was counted ten times or more. The chain has TRBV5-5 and TRBJ1-5, with D perhaps matching TRBD1 (5 bases). The V gene's germline CDR1 is SGHKS and CDR2 YYEKEE (reference sequence). V lost 0 bases to trimming and J lost 3 bases, with 10 bases between them. There are 15 residues in the CDR3. CDR3 in DNA: TGTGCCAGCAGCTTGGAGGGACGGTACAATCAGCCCCAGCATTTT. It specifies CASSLEGRYNQPQHF.